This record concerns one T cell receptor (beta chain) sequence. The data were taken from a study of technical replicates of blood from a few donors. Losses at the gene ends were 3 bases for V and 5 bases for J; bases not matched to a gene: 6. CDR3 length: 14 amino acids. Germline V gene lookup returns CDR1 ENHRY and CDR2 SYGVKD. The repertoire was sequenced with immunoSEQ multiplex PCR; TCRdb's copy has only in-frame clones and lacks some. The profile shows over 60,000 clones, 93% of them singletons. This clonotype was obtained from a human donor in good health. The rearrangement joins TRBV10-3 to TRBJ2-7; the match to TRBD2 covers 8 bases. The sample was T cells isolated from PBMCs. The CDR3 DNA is TGTGCCATCAGTGATCCAGCGGGAGACCACGAGCAGTACTTC. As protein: CAISDPAGDHEQYF.